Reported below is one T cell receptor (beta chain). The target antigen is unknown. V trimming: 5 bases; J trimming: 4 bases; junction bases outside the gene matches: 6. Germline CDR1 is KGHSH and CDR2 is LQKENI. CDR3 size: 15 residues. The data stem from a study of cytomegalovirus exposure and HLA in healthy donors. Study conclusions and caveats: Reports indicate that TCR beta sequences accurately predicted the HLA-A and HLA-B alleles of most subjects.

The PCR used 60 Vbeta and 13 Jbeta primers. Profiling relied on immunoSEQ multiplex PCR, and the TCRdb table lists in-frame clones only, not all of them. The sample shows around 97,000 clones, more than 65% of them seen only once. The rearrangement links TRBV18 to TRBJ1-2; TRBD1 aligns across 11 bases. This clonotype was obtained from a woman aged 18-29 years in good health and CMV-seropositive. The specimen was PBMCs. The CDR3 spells CASSSGQGGPYGYTF. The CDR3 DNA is TGTGCCAGCTCATCGGGACAGGGGGGTCCCTATGGCTACACCTTC.